This TCR beta chain was identified during a study of long-term antiretroviral therapy in people with HIV. Study outcomes and limitations: Pre-ART-expanded clones dominated the repertoire at all time points.

As concerns this clone: Its antigen is undetermined.

The CDR3 sequence is 14 residues long. Germline CDR1 GTSNPN, CDR2 SVGIG (reference sequence). Trimming removed 3 bases from V and 0 bases from J, with 9 bases in between. With survey level as its setting, the immunoSEQ assay was v3.0. This table comes from immunoSEQ multiplex PCR, and its TCRdb copy is limited to in-frame clones, with some not included. The profile covers about 24,000 clones, with approximately 83% appearing a single time and approximately 15% taken by the ten largest. The material sequenced was unsorted PBMCs, taken roughly 4.1 years after starting antiretroviral therapy. The TCR sequence derives from a man younger than 45 with HIV. This rearrangement joins TRBV30 to TRBJ1-5, with a weak D call TRBD1 (6 bases). The CDR3 region has the DNA TGTGCCTGGAGCGAAGGGGGTAGCAATCAGCCCCAGCATTTT. This sequence encodes CAWSEGGSNQPQHF.